These 14 T cell receptor beta chains came from one sample sequenced in a study of blood T cell repertoires in COVID-19. Some clones are missing from TCRdb's copy, which holds only in-frame ones; the method was immunoSEQ multiplex PCR. The repertoire has tens of thousands of clones, more than 85% of them found once; the top ten carry under 3%. The sequencing sample was made of peripheral blood. The receptors stem from a man aged 55-75 years with acute or convalescent COVID-19.

The chain joins TRBV9 to TRBJ2-1; 7 bases are a match to TRBD1. CDR3 length: 14 amino acids. Germline values: CDR1 SGDLS, CDR2 YYNGEE. V lost 3 bases to trimming and J lost 9 bases; unmatched junction nucleotides: 9. The CDR3 nucleotides are TGTGCCAGCAGCGCCCCGGGACAGCTCGGTGAGCAGTTCTTC. Translating it yields CASSAPGQLGEQFF.

The CDR3 DNA sequence: TGTGCCAGCAGAAACCGGGACAGCGGCCACGAGCAGTACTTC. Translation: CASRNRDSGHEQYF. V is TRBV27 and J is TRBJ2-7; TRBD1 agrees at 7 bases. Germline assignment: CDR1 MNHEY and CDR2 SMNVEV (reference sequence). There are 14 residues in the CDR3. Germline trimming cut 6 bases from V and 5 bases from J; bases unmatched to any gene: 10.

This clone appeared a single time. This rearrangement joins TRBV7-9 to TRBJ2-1; D gene unclear. The CDR3 consists of 12 residues. From germline, CDR1 is SEHNR and CDR2 FQNEAQ (reference sequence). V was pared by 3 bases and J by 4 bases, with 4 bases between. This CDR3 reads CASSFNYNEQFF. The CDR3 DNA reads as TGTGCCAGCAGCTTCAATTACAATGAGCAGTTCTTC.

The V and J genes are TRBV4-1 and TRBJ2-1, with a weak D call TRBD2 (5 bases). The CDR3 is made up of 16 amino acids. Trimming left V 5 bases short and J 0 bases short, with 14 bases between. Germline CDR1 reads MGHRA; CDR2 reads YSYEKL. The CDR3 region is CASSSDSLASYNEQFF. Written as DNA, the CDR3 is TGCGCCAGCAGCTCGGACTCTCTTGCCTCCTACAATGAGCAGTTCTTC.

The chain recombines TRBV25-1 with TRBJ2-1; a possible D gene is TRBD1 (5 bases). V was clipped by 1 base and J by 8 bases, with 9 bases between them. This CDR3 contains 13 residues. CDR1 MGHDK and CDR2 SYGVNS come from the germline V gene. Here the CDR3 reads CASSEFGRDEQFF. DNA of the CDR3: TGTGCCAGCAGTGAATTTGGCAGGGATGAGCAGTTCTTC.

The chain is built from TRBV19 and TRBJ1-2; D is possibly TRBD1 (6 bases). V was pared by 8 bases and J by 4 bases, with 14 bases between. In germline, CDR1 is LNHDA, CDR2 SQIVND (reference sequence). The length of the CDR3 is 13 residues. For the CDR3, the DNA is TGTGCCAGTTCCAACAGGGAGCCCTATGGCTACACCTTC. Protein sequence: CASSNREPYGYTF.

The chain carries TRBV6-5 and TRBJ1-5, with TRBD1 matching 8 bases. The germline V gene encodes CDR1 MNHEY and CDR2 SVGAGI. V was clipped by 6 bases and J by 3 bases; unmatched bases: 7. The CDR3 is 15 amino acids. CDR3 sequence (DNA): TGTGCCAGCAGCAAACTGGACAGGGCCAATCAGCCCCAGCATTTT. Its protein is CASSKLDRANQPQHF.

This chain joins TRBV6-5 and TRBJ1-2; D might be TRBD1 (6 bases). The CDR3 has 14 residues. The ends were cut back, 10 bases at V and 0 bases at J, with 15 bases in the middle. The germline CDR1 and CDR2 sequences are MNHEY and SVGAGI. The CDR3 protein is CANSQGPSNYGYTF. The CDR3 region has the DNA TGTGCCAACTCACAGGGTCCGTCTAACTATGGCTACACCTTC.

The chain combines TRBV7-6 with TRBJ2-2; D is perhaps TRBD1 (5 bases). The CDR3 contains 14 residues. V dropped 7 bases and J dropped 5 bases, with 14 bases sitting between them. Germline V gene lookup returns CDR1 SGHVS and CDR2 FNYEAQ. The CDR3 bases are TGTGCCAGCATTTCGGGCAGGGCGACCGGGGAGCTGTTTTTT. The encoded protein is CASISGRATGELFF.

This clone was counted a few times. The chain couples TRBV25-1 to TRBJ1-1; a possible D gene is TRBD1 (6 bases). The CDR3 extends over 14 amino acids. Germline V gives CDR1 MGHDK, CDR2 SYGVNS. Trimming left V 5 bases short and J 6 bases short, with 16 bases between. The CDR3 is CASSPFGGAPEAFF. CDR3 sequence (DNA): TGTGCCAGCAGTCCTTTTGGGGGGGCTCCTGAAGCTTTCTTT.

The chain carries TRBV28 and TRBJ2-1; 11 bases align to TRBD2. Germline trimming cut 1 base from V and 3 bases from J; bases unmatched to any gene: 11. This CDR3 has 19 amino acids. In germline, CDR1 is MDHEN, CDR2 SYDVKM. The DNA for the CDR3 is TGTGCCAGCAGTTTATCAACCGAACTAGCGGGAGCAGACTACAATGAGCAGTTCTTC. Its protein product is CASSLSTELAGADYNEQFF.

The chain uses TRBV30 and TRBJ2-1; D may be TRBD2 (5 bases). V shed 5 bases and J shed 5 bases, with 19 bases lying between them. The CDR3 consists of 15 residues. Germline CDR1 GTSNPN, CDR2 SVGIG (reference sequence). As DNA, the CDR3 is TGTGCCTGGCAACCTGGGTGGGAGTTCCACAATGAGCAGTTCTTC. It specifies CAWQPGWEFHNEQFF. Supplemented by reference TRBV30 and TRBJ2-1, the full variable domain reads SQTIHQWPATLVQPVGSPLSLECTVEGTSNPNLYWYRQAAGRGLQLLFYSVGIGQISSEVPQNLSASRPQDRQFILSSKKLLLSDSGFYLCAWQPGWEFHNEQFFGPGTRLTVL.

The chain couples TRBV28 to TRBJ2-3; 12 nucleotides agree with TRBD2. J lost 4 bases, V lost 6 bases, and 14 bases had no gene match. The germline gives CDR1 MDHEN, CDR2 SYDVKM. The CDR3 loop spans 18 amino acids. In nucleotides, the CDR3 is TGTGCCAGCAGCAAAAAACCTCTAACTAGCGGGAGGTCAGATACGCAGTATTTT. Its translation is CASSKKPLTSGRSDTQYF.

This clone was picked up a small number of times. This chain links TRBV30 with TRBJ1-4, with D uncertain. Trimming took 3 bases from V and 7 from J, leaving 12 bases between them. This CDR3 is built from 13 residues. Germline-derived CDR1 and CDR2 are GTSNPN and SVGIG (reference sequence). For the CDR3, the DNA is TGTGCCTGGAGCCCCGGAGGGAGTGAAAAACTGTTTTTT. Amino acid sequence: CAWSPGGSEKLFF.